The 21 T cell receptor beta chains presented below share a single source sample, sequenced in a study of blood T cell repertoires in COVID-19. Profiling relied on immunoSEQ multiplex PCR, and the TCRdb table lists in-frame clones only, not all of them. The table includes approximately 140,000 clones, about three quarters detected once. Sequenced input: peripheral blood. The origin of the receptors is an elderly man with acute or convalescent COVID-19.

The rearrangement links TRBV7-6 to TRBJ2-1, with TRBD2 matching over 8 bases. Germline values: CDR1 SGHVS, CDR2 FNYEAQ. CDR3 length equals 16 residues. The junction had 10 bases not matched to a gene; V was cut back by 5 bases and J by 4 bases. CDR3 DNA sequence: TGTGCCAGCAGCGTTAGCGGAGGGACTAGTTACAATGAGCAGTTCTTC. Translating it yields CASSVSGGTSYNEQFF.

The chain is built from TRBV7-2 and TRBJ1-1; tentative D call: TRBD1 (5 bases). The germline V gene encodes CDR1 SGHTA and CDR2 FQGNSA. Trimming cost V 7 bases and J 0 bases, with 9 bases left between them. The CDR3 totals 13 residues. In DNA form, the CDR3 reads TGTGCCAGCACAGGGAATTTGAACACTGAAGCTTTCTTT. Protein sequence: CASTGNLNTEAFF.

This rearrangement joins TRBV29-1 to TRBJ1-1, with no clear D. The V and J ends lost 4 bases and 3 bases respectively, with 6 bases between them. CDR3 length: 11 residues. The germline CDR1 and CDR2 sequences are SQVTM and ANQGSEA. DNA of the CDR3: TGCAGCGTTGTGCGGTACACTGAAGCTTTCTTT. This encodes CSVVRYTEAFF.

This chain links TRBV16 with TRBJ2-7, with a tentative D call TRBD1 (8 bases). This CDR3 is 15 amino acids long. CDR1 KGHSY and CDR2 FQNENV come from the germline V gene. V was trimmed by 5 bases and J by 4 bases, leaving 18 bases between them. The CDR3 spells CASSSTDRGGYEQYF. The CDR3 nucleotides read TGTGCCAGCAGCTCTACCGACAGGGGAGGGTACGAGCAGTACTTC. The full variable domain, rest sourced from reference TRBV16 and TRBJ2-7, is GEEVAQTPKHLVRGEGQKAKLYCAPIKGHSYVFWYQQVLKNEFKFLISFQNENVFDETGMPKERFSAKCLPNSPCSLEIQATKLEDSAVYFCASSSTDRGGYEQYFGPGTRLTVT.

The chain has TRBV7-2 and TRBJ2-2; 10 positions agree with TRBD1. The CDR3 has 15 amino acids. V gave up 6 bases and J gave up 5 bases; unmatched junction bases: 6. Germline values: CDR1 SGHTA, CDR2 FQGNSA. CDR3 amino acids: CASSRDRGITGELFF. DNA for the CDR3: TGTGCCAGCAGTCGGGACAGGGGAATAACCGGGGAGCTGTTTTTT.

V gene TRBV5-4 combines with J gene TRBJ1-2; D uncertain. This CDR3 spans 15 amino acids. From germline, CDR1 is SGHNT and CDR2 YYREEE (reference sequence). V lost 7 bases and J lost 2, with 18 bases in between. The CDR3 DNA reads TGTGCCAGCCGGGAGGACCTCGTCCAGAACTATGGCTACACCTTC. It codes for CASREDLVQNYGYTF. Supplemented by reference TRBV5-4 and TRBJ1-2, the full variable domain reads ETGVTQSPTHLIKTRGQQVTLRCSSQSGHNTVSWYQQALGQGPQFIFQYYREEENGRGNFPPRFSGLQFPNYSSELNVNALELDDSALYLCASREDLVQNYGYTFGSGTRLTVV.

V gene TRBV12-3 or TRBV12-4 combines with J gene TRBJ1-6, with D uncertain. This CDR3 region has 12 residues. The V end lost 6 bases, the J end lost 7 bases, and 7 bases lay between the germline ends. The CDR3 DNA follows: TGTGCCAGCAGCGTTGTCAATTCACCCCTCCACTTT. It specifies CASSVVNSPLHF.

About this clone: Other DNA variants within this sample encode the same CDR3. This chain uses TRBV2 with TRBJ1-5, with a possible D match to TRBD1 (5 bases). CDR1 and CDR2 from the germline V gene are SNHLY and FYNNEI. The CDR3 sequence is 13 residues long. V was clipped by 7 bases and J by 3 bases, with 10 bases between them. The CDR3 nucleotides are TGTGCCAGCACGCAGGGCAACAATCAGCCCCAGCATTTT. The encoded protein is CASTQGNNQPQHF.

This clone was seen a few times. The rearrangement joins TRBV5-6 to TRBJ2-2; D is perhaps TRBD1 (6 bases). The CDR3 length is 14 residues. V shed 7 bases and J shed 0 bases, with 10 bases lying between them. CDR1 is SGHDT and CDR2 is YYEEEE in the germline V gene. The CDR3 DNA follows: TGTGCCAGCGAGCAGGGGACGAACACCGGGGAGCTGTTTTTT. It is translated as CASEQGTNTGELFF.

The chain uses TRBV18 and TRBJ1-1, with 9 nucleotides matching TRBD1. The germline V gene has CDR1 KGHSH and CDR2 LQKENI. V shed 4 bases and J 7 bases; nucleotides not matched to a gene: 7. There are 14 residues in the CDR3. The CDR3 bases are TGTGCCAGCTCACGAGGACAGGGGCTTAATGAAGCTTTCTTT. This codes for CASSRGQGLNEAFF.

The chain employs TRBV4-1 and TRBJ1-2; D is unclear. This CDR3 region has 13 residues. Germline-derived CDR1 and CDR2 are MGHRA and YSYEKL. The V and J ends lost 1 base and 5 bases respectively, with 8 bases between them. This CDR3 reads CASSQAEGYGYTF. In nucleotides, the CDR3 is TGCGCCAGCAGCCAAGCTGAGGGTTATGGCTACACCTTC.

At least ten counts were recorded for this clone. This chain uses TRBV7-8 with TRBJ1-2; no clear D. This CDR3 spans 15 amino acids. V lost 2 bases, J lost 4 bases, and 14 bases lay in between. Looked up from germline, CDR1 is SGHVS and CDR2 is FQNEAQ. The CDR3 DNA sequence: TGTGCCAGCAGCTTAACGCGGGGATGGAGCTATGGCTACACCTTC. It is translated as CASSLTRGWSYGYTF. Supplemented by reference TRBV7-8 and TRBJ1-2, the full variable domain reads GAGVSQSPRYKVAKRGQDVALRCDPISGHVSLFWYQQALGQGPEFLTYFQNEAQLDKSGLPSDRFFAERPEGSVSTLKIQRTQQEDSAVYLCASSLTRGWSYGYTFGSGTRLTVV.

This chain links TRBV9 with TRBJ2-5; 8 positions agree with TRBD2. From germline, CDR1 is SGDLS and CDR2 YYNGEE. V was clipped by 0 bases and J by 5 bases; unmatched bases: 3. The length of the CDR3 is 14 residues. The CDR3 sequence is CASSVGIAGETQYF. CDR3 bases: TGTGCCAGCAGCGTAGGTATAGCGGGGGAGACCCAGTACTTC.

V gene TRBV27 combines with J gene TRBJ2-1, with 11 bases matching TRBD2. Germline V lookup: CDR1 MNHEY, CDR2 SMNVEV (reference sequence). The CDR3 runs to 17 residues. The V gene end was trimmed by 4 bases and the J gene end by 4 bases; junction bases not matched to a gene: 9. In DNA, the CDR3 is TGTGCCAGCAGTTATTCTAGCGGGGGGATACAATACAATGAGCAGTTCTTC. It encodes CASSYSSGGIQYNEQFF.

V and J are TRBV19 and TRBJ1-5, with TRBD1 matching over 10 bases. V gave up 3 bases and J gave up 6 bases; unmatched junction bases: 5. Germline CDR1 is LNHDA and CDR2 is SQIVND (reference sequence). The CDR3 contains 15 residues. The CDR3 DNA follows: TGTGCCAGTAGTATCGGGACAGGGGCTACTCAGCCCCAGCATTTT. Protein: CASSIGTGATQPQHF.

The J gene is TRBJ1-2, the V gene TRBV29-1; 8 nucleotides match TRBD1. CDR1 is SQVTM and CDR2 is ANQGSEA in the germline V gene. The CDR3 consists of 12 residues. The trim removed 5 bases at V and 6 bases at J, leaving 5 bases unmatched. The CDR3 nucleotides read TGCAGCGTTCCCGACAGGGGCGATGGCTACACCTTC. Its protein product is CSVPDRGDGYTF.

The CDR3 sequence is CASSLPFNEQFF. The DNA for the CDR3 is TGTGCCAGCAGTCTCCCGTTCAATGAGCAGTTCTTC. This chain links TRBV6-6 with TRBJ2-1, with D hard to call. The CDR3 spans 12 residues. From germline, CDR1 is MNHNY and CDR2 SVGAGI (reference sequence). The V end was cut by 5 bases, the J end by 6 bases, with 8 bases between.

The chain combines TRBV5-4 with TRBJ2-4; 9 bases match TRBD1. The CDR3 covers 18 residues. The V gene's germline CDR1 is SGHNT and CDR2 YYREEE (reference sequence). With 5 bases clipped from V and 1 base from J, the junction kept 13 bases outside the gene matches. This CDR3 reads CASSPGTGRPGAKNIQYF. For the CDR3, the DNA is TGTGCCAGCAGTCCCGGGACAGGGAGGCCGGGGGCCAAAAACATTCAGTACTTC.

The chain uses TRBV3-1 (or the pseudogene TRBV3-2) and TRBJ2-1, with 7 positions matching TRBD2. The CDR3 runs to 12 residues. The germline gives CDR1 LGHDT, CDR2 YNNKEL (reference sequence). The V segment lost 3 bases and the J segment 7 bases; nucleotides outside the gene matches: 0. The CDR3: CASSQRGNEQFF. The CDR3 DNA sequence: TGTGCCAGCAGCCAGCGGGGGAATGAGCAGTTCTTC.

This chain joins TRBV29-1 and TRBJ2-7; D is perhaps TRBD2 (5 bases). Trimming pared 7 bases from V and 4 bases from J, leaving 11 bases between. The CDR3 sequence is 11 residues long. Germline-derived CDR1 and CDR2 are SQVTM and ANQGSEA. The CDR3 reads CSAARGYEQYF. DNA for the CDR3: TGCAGCGCCGCTCGGGGATACGAGCAGTACTTC.

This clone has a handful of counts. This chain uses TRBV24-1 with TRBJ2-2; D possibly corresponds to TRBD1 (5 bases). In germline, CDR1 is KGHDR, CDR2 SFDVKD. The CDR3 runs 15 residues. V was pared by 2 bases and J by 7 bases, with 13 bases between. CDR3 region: CATSDSHRLLGELFF. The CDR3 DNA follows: TGTGCCACCAGTGATTCTCACAGGTTACTCGGGGAGCTGTTTTTT.